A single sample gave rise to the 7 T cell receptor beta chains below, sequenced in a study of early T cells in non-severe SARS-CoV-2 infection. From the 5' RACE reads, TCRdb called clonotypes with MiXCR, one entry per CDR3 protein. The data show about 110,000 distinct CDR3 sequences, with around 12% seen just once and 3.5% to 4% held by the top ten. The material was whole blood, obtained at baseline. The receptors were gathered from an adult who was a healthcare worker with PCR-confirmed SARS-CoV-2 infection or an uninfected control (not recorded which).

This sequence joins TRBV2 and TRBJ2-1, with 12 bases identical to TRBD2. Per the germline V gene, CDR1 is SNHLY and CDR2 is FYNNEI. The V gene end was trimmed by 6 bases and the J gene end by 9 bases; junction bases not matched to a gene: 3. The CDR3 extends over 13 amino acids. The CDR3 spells CASSPSGGGEQFF. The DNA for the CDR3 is TGTGCCAGCAGCCCTAGCGGGGGGGGTGAGCAGTTCTTC.

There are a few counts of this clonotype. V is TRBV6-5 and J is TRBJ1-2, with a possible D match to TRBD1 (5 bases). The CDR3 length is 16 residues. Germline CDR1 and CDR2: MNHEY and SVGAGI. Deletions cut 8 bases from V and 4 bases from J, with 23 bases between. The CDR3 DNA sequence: TGTGCCAGCCGGTCGGGAGAGGGACCGGGAGGCTATGGCTACACCTTC. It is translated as CASRSGEGPGGYGYTF.

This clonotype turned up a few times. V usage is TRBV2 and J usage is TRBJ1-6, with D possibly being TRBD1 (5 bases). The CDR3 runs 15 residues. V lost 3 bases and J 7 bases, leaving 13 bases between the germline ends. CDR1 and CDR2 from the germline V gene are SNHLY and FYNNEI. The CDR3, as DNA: TGTGCCAGCAGTGAGGTAACAGGAAGGAATTCACCCCTCCACTTT. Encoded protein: CASSEVTGRNSPLHF. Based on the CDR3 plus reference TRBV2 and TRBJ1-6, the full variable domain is EPEVTQTPSHQVTQMGQEVILRCVPISNHLYFYWYRQILGQKVEFLVSFYNNEISEKSEIFDDQFSVERPDGSNFTLKIRSTKLEDSAMYFCASSEVTGRNSPLHFGNGTRLTVT.

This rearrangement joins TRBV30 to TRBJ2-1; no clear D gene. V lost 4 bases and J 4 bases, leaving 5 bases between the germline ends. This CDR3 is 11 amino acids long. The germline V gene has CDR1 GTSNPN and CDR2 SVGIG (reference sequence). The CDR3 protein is CAWIGYNEQFF. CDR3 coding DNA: TGTGCCTGGATTGGTTACAATGAGCAGTTCTTC.

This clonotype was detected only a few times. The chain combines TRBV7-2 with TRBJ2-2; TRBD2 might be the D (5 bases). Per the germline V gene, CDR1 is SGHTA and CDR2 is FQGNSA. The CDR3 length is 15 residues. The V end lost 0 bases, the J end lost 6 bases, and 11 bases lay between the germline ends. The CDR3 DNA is TGTGCCAGCAGCTTAGCGCTAAGGACTGCCGGGGAGCTGTTTTTT. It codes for CASSLALRTAGELFF. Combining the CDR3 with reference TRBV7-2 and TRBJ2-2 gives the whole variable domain GAGVSQSPSNKVTEKGKDVELRCDPISGHTALYWYRQSLGQGLEFLIYFQGNSAPDKSGLPSDRFSAERTGGSVSTLTIQRTQQEDSAVYLCASSLALRTAGELFFGEGSRLTVL.

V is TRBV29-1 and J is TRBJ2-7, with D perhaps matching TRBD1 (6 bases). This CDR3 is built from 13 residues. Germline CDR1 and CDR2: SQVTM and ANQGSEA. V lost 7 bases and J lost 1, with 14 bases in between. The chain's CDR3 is CSGRTGSSYEQYF. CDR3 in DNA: TGCAGCGGGCGCACAGGGTCGTCCTACGAGCAGTACTTC.

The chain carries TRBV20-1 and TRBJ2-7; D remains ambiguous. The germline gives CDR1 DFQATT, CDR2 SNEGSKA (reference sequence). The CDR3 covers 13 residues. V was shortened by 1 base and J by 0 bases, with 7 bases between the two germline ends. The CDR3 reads CSARVPRSYEQYF. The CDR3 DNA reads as TGCAGTGCTAGAGTACCACGCTCCTACGAGCAGTACTTC.